This TCR beta chain was sequenced in a study of blood T cell repertoires in COVID-19. Study in general: Both acute and convalescent COVID-19 samples were obtained from the United States, Italy and Spain. Nucleic acid was either cDNA or gDNA, and it came from T cells, B-cell-depleted T cells, or PBMCs.

Source study methods: Amplification of reference gene primers was used by the study to estimate nucleated cell counts. Sequencing used immunoSEQ multiplex PCR; TCRdb keeps in-frame clones, though not all of them. D and trimming were read from the DNA, whereas the V and J calls and clone size are those reported in that table. The sample has 150,000 to 200,000 clones; 81% are singletons. V gave up 5 bases and J gave up 3 bases, with 8 bases separating them. CDR1 MNHEY and CDR2 SVGAGI come from the germline V gene. There are 12 residues in the CDR3. The sequence came from a human donor in a cohort sampled during active COVID-19. The chain carries TRBV6-5 and TRBJ2-7; unclear D gene. What was sequenced was peripheral blood. The CDR3 nucleotides read TGTGCCAGCAGTCACACAGACTACGAGCAGTACTTC. Its translation: CASSHTDYEQYF.